The clone carrying this TCR beta chain is termed medium-sized (0.01 to 0.1%). The CDR3 has 15 residues. CDR1 MNHEY and CDR2 SMNVEV come from the germline V gene (reference sequence). V dropped 6 bases and J dropped 1 base, with 13 bases sitting between them. This specimen belongs to a study of liver allograft versus peripheral blood T cells. Study details: Liver transplant recipients had T cell receptor repertoires compared between transplanted liver and peripheral blood.

TCRdb recomputed calls from the reads with MiXCR, one row per CDR3 protein. Of roughly 3,700 distinct CDR3 sequences in the sample, approximately 16% were seen once. The rearrangement uses TRBV27 and TRBJ1-5, with no clear D. This receptor was obtained from a human patient who had a liver transplant. The graft donor may be the source of some T cells. The CDR3 coding sequence is TGTGCCAGCAGCACACTCACGGGAAGCAATCAGCCCCAGCATTTT. Translated, it gives CASSTLTGSNQPQHF.